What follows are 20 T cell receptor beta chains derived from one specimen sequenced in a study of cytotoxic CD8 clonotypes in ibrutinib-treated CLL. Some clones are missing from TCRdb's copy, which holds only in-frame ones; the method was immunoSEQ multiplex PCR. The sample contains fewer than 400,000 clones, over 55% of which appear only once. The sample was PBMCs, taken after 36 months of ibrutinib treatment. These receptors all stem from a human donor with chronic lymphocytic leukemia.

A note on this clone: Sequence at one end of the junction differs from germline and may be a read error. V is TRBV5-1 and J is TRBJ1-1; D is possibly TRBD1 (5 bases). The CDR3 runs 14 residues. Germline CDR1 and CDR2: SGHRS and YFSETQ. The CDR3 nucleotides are TGTGCCAGCAGCCGACAGCTCCGCAACACTGAAGCTTTCTTT. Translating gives CASSRQLRNTEAFF.

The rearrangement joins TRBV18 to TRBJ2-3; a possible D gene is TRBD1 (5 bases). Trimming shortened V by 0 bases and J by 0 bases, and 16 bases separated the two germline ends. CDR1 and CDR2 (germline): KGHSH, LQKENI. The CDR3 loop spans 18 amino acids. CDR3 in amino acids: CASSPPPGPGHSTDTQYF. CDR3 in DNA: TGTGCCAGCTCACCACCCCCGGGCCCAGGACATAGCACAGATACGCAGTATTTT.

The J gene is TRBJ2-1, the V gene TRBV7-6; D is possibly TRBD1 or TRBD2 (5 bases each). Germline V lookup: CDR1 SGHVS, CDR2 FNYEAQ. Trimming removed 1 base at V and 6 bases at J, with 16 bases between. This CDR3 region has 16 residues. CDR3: CASSLVLPGTINEQFF. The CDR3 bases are TGTGCCAGCAGCTTAGTTCTTCCCGGGACCATCAATGAGCAGTTCTTC. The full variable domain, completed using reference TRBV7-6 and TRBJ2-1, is GAGVSQSPRYKVTKRGQDVALRCDPISGHVSLYWYRQALGQGPEFLTYFNYEAQQDKSGLPNDRFSAERPEGSISTLTIQRTEQRDSAMYRCASSLVLPGTINEQFFGPGTRLTVL.

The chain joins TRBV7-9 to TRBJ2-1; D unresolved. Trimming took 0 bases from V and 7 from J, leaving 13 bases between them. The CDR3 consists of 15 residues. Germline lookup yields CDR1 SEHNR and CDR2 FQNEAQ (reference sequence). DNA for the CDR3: TGTGCCAGCAGCTTAGCGGCAGGTTTGTGGAATGAGCAGTTCTTC. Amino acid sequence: CASSLAAGLWNEQFF.

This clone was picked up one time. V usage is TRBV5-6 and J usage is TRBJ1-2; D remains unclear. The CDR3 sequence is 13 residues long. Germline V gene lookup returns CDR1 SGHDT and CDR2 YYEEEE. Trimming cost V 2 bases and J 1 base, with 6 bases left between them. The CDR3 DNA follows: TGTGCCAGCAGCTTTACGTATAACTATGGCTACACCTTC. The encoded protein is CASSFTYNYGYTF.

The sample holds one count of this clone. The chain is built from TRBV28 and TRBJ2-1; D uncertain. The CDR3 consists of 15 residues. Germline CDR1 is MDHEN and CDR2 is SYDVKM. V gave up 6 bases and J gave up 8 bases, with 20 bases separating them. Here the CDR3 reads CASSNRQVGFDEQFF. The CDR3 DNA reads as TGTGCCAGCAGCAACCGTCAAGTTGGGTTCGATGAGCAGTTCTTC.

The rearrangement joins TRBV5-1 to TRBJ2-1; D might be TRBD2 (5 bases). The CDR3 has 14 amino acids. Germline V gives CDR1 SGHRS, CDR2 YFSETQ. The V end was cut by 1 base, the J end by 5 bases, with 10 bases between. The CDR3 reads CASSLIEGNNEQFF. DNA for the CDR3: TGCGCCAGCAGCTTGATTGAGGGTAACAATGAGCAGTTCTTC.

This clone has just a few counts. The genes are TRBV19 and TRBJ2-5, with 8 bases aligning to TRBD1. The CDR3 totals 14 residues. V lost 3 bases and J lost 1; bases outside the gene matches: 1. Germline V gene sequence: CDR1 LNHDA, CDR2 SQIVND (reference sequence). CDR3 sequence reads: CASSIGQGQETQYF. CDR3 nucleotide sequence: TGTGCCAGTAGTATCGGACAGGGCCAAGAGACCCAGTACTTC.

CDR3 bases: TGTGCCAGCAGCTCGGGCCGACTTTCCTACGAGCAGTACTTC. This codes for CASSSGRLSYEQYF. The chain joins TRBV7-2 to TRBJ2-7; no firm D call. CDR3 length equals 14 residues. Germline loops: CDR1 SGHTA, CDR2 FQGNSA. V lost 4 bases, J lost 1 base, and 11 bases lay in between.

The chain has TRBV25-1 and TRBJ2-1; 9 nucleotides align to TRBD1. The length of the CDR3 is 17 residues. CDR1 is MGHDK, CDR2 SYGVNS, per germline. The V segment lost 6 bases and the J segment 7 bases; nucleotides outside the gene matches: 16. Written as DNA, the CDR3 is TGTGCCAGCAGGGTGAATTGGATTACAGGGGGCGGGAATGAGCAGTTCTTC. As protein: CASRVNWITGGGNEQFF.

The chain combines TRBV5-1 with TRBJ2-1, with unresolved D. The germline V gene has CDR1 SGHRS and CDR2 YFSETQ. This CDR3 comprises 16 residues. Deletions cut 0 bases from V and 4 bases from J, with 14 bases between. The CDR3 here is CASSLAVAHHYNEQFF. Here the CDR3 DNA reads TGCGCCAGCAGCTTGGCCGTTGCACATCATTACAATGAGCAGTTCTTC. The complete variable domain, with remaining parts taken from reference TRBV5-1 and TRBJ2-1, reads KAGVTQTPRYLIKTRGQQVTLSCSPISGHRSVSWYQQTPGQGLQFLFEYFSETQRNKGNFPGRFSGRQFSNSRSEMNVSTLELGDSALYLCASSLAVAHHYNEQFFGPGTRLTVL.

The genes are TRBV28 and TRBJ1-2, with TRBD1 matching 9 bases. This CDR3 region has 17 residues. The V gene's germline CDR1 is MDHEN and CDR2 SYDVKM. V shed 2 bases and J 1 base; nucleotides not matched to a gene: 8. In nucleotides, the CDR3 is TGTGCCAGCAGTTTAGTGACAGGGGGGGAACTTAACTATGGCTACACCTTC. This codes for CASSLVTGGELNYGYTF.

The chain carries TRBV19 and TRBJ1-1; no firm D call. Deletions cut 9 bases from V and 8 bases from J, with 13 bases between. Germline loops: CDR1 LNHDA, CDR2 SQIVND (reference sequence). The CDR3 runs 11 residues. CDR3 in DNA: TGTGCCAGCGGGCCGCGGGAGGAAGCTTTCTTT. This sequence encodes CASGPREEAFF.

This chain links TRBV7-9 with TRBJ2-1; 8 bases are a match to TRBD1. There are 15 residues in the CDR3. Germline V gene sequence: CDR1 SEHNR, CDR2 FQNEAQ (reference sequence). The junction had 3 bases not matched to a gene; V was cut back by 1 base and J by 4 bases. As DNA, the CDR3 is TGTGCCAGCAGCTTAGGGACAGGGTCATACAATGAGCAGTTCTTC. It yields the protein CASSLGTGSYNEQFF.

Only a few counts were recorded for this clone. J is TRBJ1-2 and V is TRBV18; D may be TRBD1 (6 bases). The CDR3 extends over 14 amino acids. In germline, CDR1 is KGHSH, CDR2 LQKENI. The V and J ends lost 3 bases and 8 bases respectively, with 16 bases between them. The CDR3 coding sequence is TGTGCCAGCTCACCCTCACAGGGTACGGTGGGCTACACCTTC. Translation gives CASSPSQGTVGYTF.

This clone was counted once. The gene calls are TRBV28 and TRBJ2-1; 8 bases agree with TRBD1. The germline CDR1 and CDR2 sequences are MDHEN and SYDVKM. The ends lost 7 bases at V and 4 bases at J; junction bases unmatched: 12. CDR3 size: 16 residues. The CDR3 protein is CASIPRGTGEYNEQFF. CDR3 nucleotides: TGTGCCAGCATCCCAAGGGGGACAGGAGAATACAATGAGCAGTTCTTC.

DNA of the CDR3: TGCAGCGTTGTTTGGGGGGGCTACGAGCAGTACTTC. Its translation: CSVVWGGYEQYF. This chain links TRBV29-1 with TRBJ2-7; 7 positions agree with TRBD2. Trimming took 4 bases from V and 3 from J; bases not matched to a gene: 3. This CDR3 has 12 amino acids. CDR1 SQVTM and CDR2 ANQGSEA come from the germline V gene.

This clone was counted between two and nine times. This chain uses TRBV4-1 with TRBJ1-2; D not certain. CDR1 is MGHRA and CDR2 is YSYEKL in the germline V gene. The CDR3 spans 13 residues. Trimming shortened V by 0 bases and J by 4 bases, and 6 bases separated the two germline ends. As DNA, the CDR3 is TGCGCCAGCAGCCAAGATTCATTCTATGGCTACACCTTC. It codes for CASSQDSFYGYTF.

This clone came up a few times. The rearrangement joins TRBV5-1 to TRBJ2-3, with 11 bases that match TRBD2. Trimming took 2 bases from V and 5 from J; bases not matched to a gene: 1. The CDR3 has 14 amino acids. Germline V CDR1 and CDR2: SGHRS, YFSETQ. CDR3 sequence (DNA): TGCGCCAGCAGCTTCACTAGCGGGGGAGATACGCAGTATTTT. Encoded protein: CASSFTSGGDTQYF.

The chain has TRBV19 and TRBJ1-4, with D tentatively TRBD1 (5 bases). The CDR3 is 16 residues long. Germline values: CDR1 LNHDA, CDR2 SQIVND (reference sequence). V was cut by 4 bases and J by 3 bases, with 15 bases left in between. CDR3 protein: CASSSRGGAANEKLFF. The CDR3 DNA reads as TGTGCCAGTAGTAGTAGGGGAGGAGCGGCTAATGAAAAACTGTTTTTT. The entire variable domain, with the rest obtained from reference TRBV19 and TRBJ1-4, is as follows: DGGITQSPKYLFRKEGQNVTLSCEQNLNHDAMYWYRQDPGQGLRLIYYSQIVNDFQKGDIAEGYSVSREKKESFPLTVTSAQKNPTAFYLCASSSRGGAANEKLFFGSGTQLSVL.